This TCR beta chain is from a study of early T cells in non-severe SARS-CoV-2 infection. This clonotype was seen many times. TCRdb analysed the 5' RACE reads with MiXCR anew, one entry per CDR3 protein. The repertoire consists of about 45,000 distinct CDR3 sequences, with approximately 10% occurring once and the leading ten covering about a fifth. Input material: whole blood. This TCR derives from an adult who was a healthcare worker with PCR-confirmed SARS-CoV-2 infection or an uninfected control (not recorded which).

CDR3 protein: CSVESPTDTQYF. The CDR3 region has the DNA TGCAGCGTTGAATCCCCTACAGATACGCAGTATTTT. The genes are TRBV29-1 and TRBJ2-3, with unresolved D. Trimming removed 2 bases at V and 3 bases at J, with 6 bases between. CDR3 length: 12 amino acids. Per germline, CDR1 SQVTM and CDR2 ANQGSEA.